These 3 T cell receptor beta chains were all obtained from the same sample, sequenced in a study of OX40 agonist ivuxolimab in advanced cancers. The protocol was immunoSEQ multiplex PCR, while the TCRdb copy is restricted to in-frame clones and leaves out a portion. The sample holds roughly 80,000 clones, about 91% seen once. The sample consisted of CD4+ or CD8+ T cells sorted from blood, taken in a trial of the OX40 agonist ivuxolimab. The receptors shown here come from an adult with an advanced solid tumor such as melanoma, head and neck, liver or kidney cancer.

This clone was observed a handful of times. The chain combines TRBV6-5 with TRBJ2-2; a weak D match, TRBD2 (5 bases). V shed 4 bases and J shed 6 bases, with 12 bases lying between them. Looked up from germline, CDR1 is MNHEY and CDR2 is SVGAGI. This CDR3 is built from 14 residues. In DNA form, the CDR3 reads TGTGCCAGCAGTTTTAGGGAGAAGGCCGGGGAGCTGTTTTTT. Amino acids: CASSFREKAGELFF.

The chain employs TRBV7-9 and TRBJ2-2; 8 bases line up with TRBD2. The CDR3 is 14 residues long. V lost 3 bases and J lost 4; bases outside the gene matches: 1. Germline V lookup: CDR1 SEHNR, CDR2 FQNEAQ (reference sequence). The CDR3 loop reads CASSLTSATGELFF. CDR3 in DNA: TGTGCCAGCAGCTTGACTAGCGCCACCGGGGAGCTGTTTTTT.

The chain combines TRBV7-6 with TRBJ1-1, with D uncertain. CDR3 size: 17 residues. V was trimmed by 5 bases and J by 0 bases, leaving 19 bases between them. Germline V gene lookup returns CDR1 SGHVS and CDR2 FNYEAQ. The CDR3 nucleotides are TGTGCCAGCAGCCCATATCCGAGTGTGGGCGTGAACACTGAAGCTTTCTTT. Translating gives CASSPYPSVGVNTEAFF.